The next 24 T cell receptor beta chains were all read from a single sample in a study of identical twins. TCRdb redid the calling of the 5' RACE reads with MiXCR, one entry per CDR3 protein. The data contain about 100,000 distinct CDR3 sequences, about 5.6% of them singletons. The sequenced material came from memory T cells sorted from blood. Receptors were obtained from a woman aged 50 to 65 in good health.

This clonotype was observed many times. The rearrangement joins TRBV18 to TRBJ2-6, with D possibly being TRBD1 (5 bases). Looked up from germline, CDR1 is KGHSH and CDR2 is LQKENI. Trimming shortened V by 3 bases and J by 1 base, and 13 bases separated the two germline ends. The CDR3 is 17 amino acids. The CDR3 nucleotides read TGTGCCAGCTCACCGGAAGCCCCAGGGTCTGGGGCCAACGTCCTGACTTTC. It encodes CASSPEAPGSGANVLTF.

A few counts support this clonotype. V usage is TRBV13 and J usage is TRBJ2-1, with 14 positions matching TRBD2. The CDR3 spans 16 residues. After removal of 4 bases from V and 7 bases from J, the junction contained 6 bases not matched to a gene. Per the germline V gene, CDR1 is PRHDT and CDR2 is FYEKMQ (reference sequence). CDR3 DNA sequence: TGTGCCAGCAGCTCGCGACTAGCGGGAGGGTTAAATGAGCAGTTCTTC. Protein sequence: CASSSRLAGGLNEQFF.

The sample holds many counts of this clonotype. The chain joins TRBV14 to TRBJ2-1, with 7 bases matching TRBD2. This CDR3 is built from 14 residues. Trimming cost V 1 base and J 9 bases; bases outside gene matches: 6. Germline V lookup: CDR1 SGHDN, CDR2 FVKESK. The CDR3 sequence is CASSQARLAGEQFF. CDR3 DNA sequence: TGTGCCAGCAGCCAAGCCCGACTAGCTGGTGAGCAGTTCTTC.

This clonotype was seen many times. CDR3 nucleotides: TGTGCCAGCTCACCACCGGACTCTTTTCGGAATGAGCAGTTCTTC. Encoded protein: CASSPPDSFRNEQFF. The chain combines TRBV18 with TRBJ2-1; maybe TRBD2 (5 bases). V lost 0 bases and J 7 bases, leaving 13 bases between the germline ends. The CDR3 has 15 residues. Germline V gene data show CDR1 as KGHSH and CDR2 as LQKENI.

This clonotype was seen repeatedly, ten times or more. The V and J genes are TRBV6-5 and TRBJ2-6; 8 bases agree with TRBD1. Germline V lookup: CDR1 MNHEY, CDR2 SVGAGI. The CDR3 spans 19 residues. Unmatched junction bases numbered 12, after V lost 1 base and J lost 4 bases. The CDR3 coding sequence is TGTGCCAGCAGTTACTTTGGGGGCAGGGGGCTGCTGGGGGCCAACGTCCTGACTTTC. Its protein is CASSYFGGRGLLGANVLTF.

V is TRBV7-9 and J is TRBJ2-5, with 8 bases fitting TRBD1. The CDR3 spans 15 residues. Germline values: CDR1 SEHNR, CDR2 FQNEAQ (reference sequence). V lost 0 bases and J lost 5; bases outside the gene matches: 5. The CDR3 DNA sequence: TGTGCCAGCAGCTTAGCAGCAGGGGGCCAGGAGACCCAGTACTTC. Protein product: CASSLAAGGQETQYF.

This clonotype was observed a few times. The rearrangement links TRBV27 to TRBJ1-6; D is ambiguous. The CDR3 covers 14 residues. Germline assignment: CDR1 MNHEY and CDR2 SMNVEV (reference sequence). Between the trimmed V and J ends, which lost 4 bases and 7 bases, there was a span of 11 bases. CDR3 loop: CASSSATENSPLHF. Here the CDR3 DNA reads TGTGCCAGCAGTTCTGCAACAGAGAATTCACCCCTCCACTTT.

This clonotype appeared a few times. The rearrangement links TRBV18 to TRBJ1-2; perhaps TRBD1 as D (6 bases). Per germline, CDR1 KGHSH and CDR2 LQKENI. This CDR3 has 14 residues. V dropped 2 bases and J dropped 7 bases, with 14 bases sitting between them. DNA for the CDR3: TGTGCCAGCTCACCAGATTCCGACAGGATTGGCTACACCTTC. It codes for CASSPDSDRIGYTF.

This clonotype was seen many times. The gene calls are TRBV5-1 and TRBJ2-3, with 10 bases lining up with TRBD2. The CDR3 is made up of 14 amino acids. Germline CDR1 reads SGHRS; CDR2 reads YFSETQ. V trimming: 4 bases; J trimming: 5 bases; junction bases outside the gene matches: 4. The CDR3 is CASSQGLAEDTQYF. The CDR3 DNA reads TGCGCCAGCAGCCAAGGACTAGCGGAAGATACGCAGTATTTT.

This clonotype was observed many times. The J gene is TRBJ2-3, the V gene TRBV3-1; D not certain. Germline lookup yields CDR1 LGHDT and CDR2 YNNKEL (reference sequence). This CDR3 spans 12 amino acids. V lost 5 bases to trimming and J lost 2 bases, with 5 bases between them. This chain's CDR3 is CASSSATDTQYF. The CDR3 DNA sequence: TGTGCCAGCAGCTCCGCCACAGATACGCAGTATTTT.

This clonotype was found many times. The CDR3 loop is CSARESSIQSSYTF. DNA of the CDR3: TGCAGTGCTAGAGAGTCCTCGATACAGTCGAGCTACACCTTC. This rearrangement joins TRBV20-1 to TRBJ1-2; the D is unclear. Trimming cost V 0 bases and J 9 bases, with 17 bases left between them. Germline CDR1 reads DFQATT; CDR2 reads SNEGSKA (reference sequence). The CDR3 totals 14 residues.

There are many counts of this clonotype. This chain joins TRBV6-4 and TRBJ1-2, with D possibly matching TRBD1 (5 bases). CDR3 length: 15 amino acids. The V gene lost 0 bases and the J gene lost 7 bases, with 15 bases spanning the gap. Germline V gene data show CDR1 as MRHNA and CDR2 as SNTAGT. The CDR3 DNA sequence: TGTGCCAGCAGTGACTCGAGGGGATTGAACGGTGGCTACACCTTC. This codes for CASSDSRGLNGGYTF.

This chain uses TRBV11-1 with TRBJ2-7, with D perhaps given as TRBD1 or TRBD2 (5 bases each). The V gene lost 5 bases and the J gene lost 3 bases, with 14 bases spanning the gap. Looked up from germline, CDR1 is SGHAT and CDR2 is FQDESV (reference sequence). The CDR3 has 14 residues. The chain's CDR3 is CASSPPGPVYEQYF. The CDR3 DNA reads TGTGCCAGCAGCCCACCGGGACCGGTCTACGAGCAGTACTTC.

This clonotype has a handful of counts. The CDR3 region is CSASRGSGSTDTQYF. The CDR3 DNA sequence: TGCAGTGCTAGTCGCGGTAGCGGGAGCACAGATACGCAGTATTTT. The V gene is TRBV20-1, the J gene TRBJ2-3, with 7 bases aligning to TRBD2. This CDR3 has 15 residues. The V segment lost 3 bases and the J segment 0 bases; nucleotides outside the gene matches: 6. Per germline, CDR1 DFQATT and CDR2 SNEGSKA (reference sequence).

This clonotype was seen repeatedly, ten times or more. The V call is TRBV11-2, the J call TRBJ1-3, with D hard to call. The V gene's germline CDR1 is SGHAT and CDR2 FQNNGV. The V and J ends lost 2 bases and 4 bases respectively, with 15 bases between them. CDR3 length: 16 amino acids. The CDR3 spells CASSLIRGGFGNTIYF. CDR3 sequence (DNA): TGTGCCAGCAGCTTAATTCGAGGTGGCTTCGGAAACACCATATATTTT.

This clonotype was observed many times. V and J are TRBV27 and TRBJ2-1, with 9 bases lining up with TRBD2. CDR1 is MNHEY, CDR2 SMNVEV, per germline (reference sequence). The CDR3 loop spans 16 amino acids. The trim removed 6 bases at V and 9 bases at J, leaving 15 bases unmatched. CDR3 protein: CASRPKQTSGSSEQFF. CDR3 sequence (DNA): TGTGCCAGCAGGCCGAAACAGACTAGCGGCTCCTCTGAGCAGTTCTTC.

This clonotype has only a few counts. This chain links TRBV5-6 with TRBJ2-1; 7 bases are a match to TRBD1. CDR1 and CDR2 from the germline V gene are SGHDT and YYEEEE. The length of the CDR3 is 18 residues. V dropped 0 bases and J dropped 7; count of bases not matched to a gene: 16. The CDR3 sequence: CASSLGGRGKFVGNEQFF. CDR3 sequence (DNA): TGTGCCAGCAGCTTGGGGGGCAGGGGGAAGTTTGTAGGTAATGAGCAGTTCTTC. The whole variable domain, remainder taken from reference TRBV5-6 and TRBJ2-1, is DAGVTQSPTHLIKTRGQQVTLRCSPKSGHDTVSWYQQALGQGPQFIFQYYEEEERQRGNFPDRFSGHQFPNYSSELNVNALLLGDSALYLCASSLGGRGKFVGNEQFFGPGTRLTVL.

The sample holds one count of this clonotype. At one boundary the junction diverges from the germline segment, which might be a read error. The chain combines TRBV7-9 with TRBJ2-5, with 7 bases lining up with TRBD1. Germline values: CDR1 SEHNR, CDR2 FQNEAQ (reference sequence). The CDR3 contains 14 residues. CDR3 DNA: TGTGCCAGCACACCGGGACAGACAAAAGAGACCCCGTACTTC. Translating it yields CASTPGQTKETPYF. The entire variable domain, with the rest obtained from reference TRBV7-9 and TRBJ2-5, is as follows: DTGVSQNPRHKITKRGQNVTFRCDPISEHNRLYWYRQTLGQGPEFLTYFQNEAQLEKSRLLSDRFSAERPKGSFSTLEIQRTEQGDSAMYLCASTPGQTKETPYFGPGTRLLVL.

Ten or more counts support this clonotype. The chain carries TRBV4-1 and TRBJ1-4; 10 positions agree with TRBD1. This CDR3 has 16 amino acids. Germline CDR1 MGHRA, CDR2 YSYEKL. Trimming removed 1 base from V and 3 bases from J; junction bases left unmatched: 2. CDR3: CASSQGDRGPNEKLFF. The DNA of the CDR3 is TGCGCCAGCAGCCAAGGCGACAGGGGGCCTAATGAAAAACTGTTTTTT.

This clonotype was found a few times. The V gene is TRBV5-1, the J gene TRBJ2-3; D may be TRBD2 (6 bases). Germline V gives CDR1 SGHRS, CDR2 YFSETQ. There are 14 residues in the CDR3. The V end was cut by 9 bases, the J end by 1 base, with 15 bases between. The CDR3 spells CATSSGSGTDTQYF. CDR3 DNA sequence: TGCGCCACCTCAAGCGGGTCCGGCACAGATACGCAGTATTTT.

About this clonotype itself: One base away lies a much larger clone, so this may be a sequencing read error. The V call is TRBV27, the J call TRBJ1-2; TRBD1 matches 9 bases. V was pared by 4 bases and J by 6 bases, with 12 bases of the junction left unmatched. This CDR3 has 16 residues. Germline assignment: CDR1 MNHEY and CDR2 SMNVEV (reference sequence). The CDR3 loop is CASSSTGTGNRNGYTF. The CDR3 DNA reads as TGTGCCAGCAGTTCAACTGGGACAGGGAATAGGAATGGCTACACCTTC.

This clonotype showed up just a few times. The gene calls are TRBV5-1 and TRBJ2-5, with a weak D call TRBD2 (6 bases). The CDR3 is 15 residues long. Germline V lookup: CDR1 SGHRS, CDR2 YFSETQ. Trimming took off 0 bases at V and 3 bases at J, with 12 bases between the two ends. CDR3 amino acids: CASSLAGDWKETQYF. As DNA, the CDR3 is TGCGCCAGCAGCTTGGCTGGGGACTGGAAAGAGACCCAGTACTTC.

With respect to this clonotype: The junction does not match germline at one end; this may be a read error. The gene calls are TRBV29-1 and TRBJ2-1; D gene ambiguous. The CDR3 consists of 15 residues. Germline lookup yields CDR1 SQVTM and CDR2 ANQGSEA. In DNA form, the CDR3 reads TGCAGCGTTGTAAGGCCCCCAATCTACTACAATCAGCAGTTCTTC. Its translation is CSVVRPPIYYNQQFF.

At least ten counts were recorded for this clonotype. The chain carries TRBV5-1 and TRBJ2-6; the D is unclear. Trimming removed 0 bases at V and 0 bases at J, with 13 bases between. The CDR3 spans 18 residues. Germline lookup yields CDR1 SGHRS and CDR2 YFSETQ. The CDR3 loop reads CASSLGGFPSSGANVLTF. DNA for the CDR3: TGCGCCAGCAGCTTGGGTGGCTTTCCCTCCTCTGGGGCCAACGTCCTGACTTTC. The full variable domain, its missing parts supplied by reference TRBV5-1 and TRBJ2-6, is KAGVTQTPRYLIKTRGQQVTLSCSPISGHRSVSWYQQTPGQGLQFLFEYFSETQRNKGNFPGRFSGRQFSNSRSEMNVSTLELGDSALYLCASSLGGFPSSGANVLTFGAGSRLTVL.